This T cell receptor beta chain appears in the sequencing data of a study of human T cells and chemical hapten exposure. The authors' processing: Per sample, the median was 95,638 TCRs, with values from approximately 25,000 to 650,000. TCRdb reanalysed the RACE reads using MiXCR and keeps one entry per CDR3 protein. For this entry, the V and J calls and clone size follow TCRdb and not the study's own pipeline. The table has some 400,000 distinct CDR3 sequences, around 5% seen once. Time point reported: patch test 1, 2 weeks after DPC sensitization. As for treatment: therapeutic diphenylcyclopropenone sensitization with weekly scalp DPC. V dropped 8 bases and J dropped 6 bases, with 17 bases sitting between them. Germline CDR1 and CDR2: MDHEN and SYDVKM. The length of the CDR3 is 14 residues. This clonotype was seen ten or more times.

This specimen consisted of whole blood, obtained in connection with sensitization to the hapten diphenylcyclopropenone (DPC). The chain uses TRBV28 and TRBJ1-5, with D unclear. The TCR originated in a woman aged 45-59 years with alopecia areata. Some clones in this sample may be carry-over from other donors' samples. The CDR3 nucleotides are TGTGCCAGCCCCATCGGGCACCTGGGTCAGCCCCAGCATTTT. It is translated as CASPIGHLGQPQHF.